These 14 T cell receptor beta chains came from one sample sequenced in a study of T cell responses to AZD1222 COVID-19 vaccine (TCRdb year 2021). According to the study, the label for this sample's time point signals: about 28 days (+/-7) after the second vaccine dose. Receptors were amplified or captured by the immunoSEQ multiplex PCR assay. TCRdb limited this immuneACCESS table to in-frame rearrangements with V and J called. A share of clones is missing; checked studies link under half to unresolved V genes, and the rest is unexplained. For this sample there are around 150,000 clones; approximately 92% appear just once. Clones ranked in the top ten supply under 4% of the sample. Material: peripheral blood, obtained 28 days after the second AZD1222 dose. These receptors originate from an adult who received the AZD1222 COVID-19 vaccine.

The J gene is TRBJ2-7, the V gene TRBV7-8; 11 bases are shared with TRBD2. The V segment lost 7 bases and the J segment 5 bases; nucleotides outside the gene matches: 7. Germline V gene data show CDR1 as SGHVS and CDR2 as FQNEAQ. This CDR3 region has 14 residues. CDR3 residues: CASILAGVVDEQYF. CDR3 bases: TGTGCCAGCATACTAGCGGGAGTGGTTGACGAGCAGTACTTC.

Remarks on this clone: A junction boundary mismatches the germline segment, possibly from a read error. The V gene is TRBV7-9, the J gene TRBJ1-2, with D possibly TRBD1 on 6 matching bases. The CDR3 runs to 13 residues. Per the germline V gene, CDR1 is SEHNR and CDR2 is FQNEAQ (reference sequence). Here the CDR3 DNA reads TGTGCCAGCAGCCCAGGGGCTGGCAGGTTGATGTTCTTC. It translates to CASSPGAGRLMFF.

The chain is built from TRBV11-2 and TRBJ1-4; 7 nucleotides match TRBD1. The CDR3 sequence is 16 residues long. In germline, CDR1 is SGHAT, CDR2 FQNNGV. J lost 11 bases, V lost 2 bases, and 14 bases had no gene match. The CDR3 nucleotides read TGTGCCAGCAGCTTAAACTTGGAACAGGGGAGTGGGAAACTGTTTTTT. This codes for CASSLNLEQGSGKLFF.

This chain connects TRBV2 to TRBJ1-3, with D maybe TRBD1 (5 bases). Looked up from germline, CDR1 is SNHLY and CDR2 is FYNNEI. The CDR3 is 15 residues long. Trimming left V 7 bases short and J 2 bases short, with 15 bases between. As DNA, the CDR3 is TGTGCCAGCACAACCGTAAGGGGCACTGGAAACACCATATATTTT. Amino acids: CASTTVRGTGNTIYF.

The V gene is TRBV5-1, the J gene TRBJ1-1, with a weak D call TRBD1 (5 bases). The germline V gene has CDR1 SGHRS and CDR2 YFSETQ. The CDR3 contains 15 residues. V was clipped by 4 bases and J by 7 bases, with 20 bases between them. This CDR3 reads CASSLRQSASSEAFF. The CDR3 coding sequence is TGCGCCAGCAGCCTACGACAGTCCGCGAGCAGTGAAGCTTTCTTT. Supplemented by reference TRBV5-1 and TRBJ1-1, the full variable domain reads KAGVTQTPRYLIKTRGQQVTLSCSPISGHRSVSWYQQTPGQGLQFLFEYFSETQRNKGNFPGRFSGRQFSNSRSEMNVSTLELGDSALYLCASSLRQSASSEAFFGQGTRLTVV.

The chain couples TRBV14 to TRBJ1-6, with TRBD1 as a possible D gene (5 bases). The length of the CDR3 is 14 residues. Looked up from germline, CDR1 is SGHDN and CDR2 is FVKESK. Trimming cost V 1 base and J 5 bases, with 6 bases left between them. CDR3 nucleotides: TGTGCCAGCAGCCAAGCAGGGAATAATTCACCCCTCCACTTT. It yields the protein CASSQAGNNSPLHF.

V is TRBV6-2 or TRBV6-3 and J is TRBJ2-7; D gene unclear. The ends were cut back, 0 bases at V and 4 bases at J, with 13 bases in the middle. This CDR3 comprises 15 residues. Germline V gene sequence: CDR1 MNHEY, CDR2 SVGEGT. CDR3 nucleotides: TGTGCCAGCAGTTACTCATCGGGTTTTGAATACGAGCAGTACTTC. Protein sequence: CASSYSSGFEYEQYF.

This chain connects TRBV10-1 to TRBJ2-7; TRBD1 aligns across 7 bases. The CDR3 runs to 13 residues. In germline, CDR1 is WNHNN, CDR2 SYGVQD (reference sequence). Losses at the gene ends were 6 bases for V and 3 bases for J; bases not matched to a gene: 5. The CDR3 DNA reads TGCGCCAGCAGGCAGACAGGGCACTACGAGCAGTACTTC. This sequence encodes CASRQTGHYEQYF.

This chain connects TRBV6-2 or TRBV6-3 to TRBJ2-3; possibly TRBD1 for D (6 bases). The germline CDR1 and CDR2 sequences are MNHEY and SVGEGT. The CDR3 runs 14 residues. The ends were cut back, 5 bases at V and 2 bases at J, with 11 bases in the middle. CDR3 nucleotide sequence: TGTGCCAGCAGTCCGGGACAACCCACAGATACGCAGTATTTT. Translated: CASSPGQPTDTQYF.

This chain connects TRBV6-5 to TRBJ2-2; D gene unclear. Germline loops: CDR1 MNHEY, CDR2 SVGAGI. This CDR3 has 16 residues. Trimming pared 0 bases from V and 3 bases from J, leaving 11 bases between. CDR3 protein: CASSYSIRDYTGELFF. CDR3 DNA: TGTGCCAGCAGTTACTCGATTAGGGATTACACCGGGGAGCTGTTTTTT.

The J gene is TRBJ2-5, the V gene TRBV5-6; either TRBD1 or TRBD2 may supply D (5 bases each). From germline, CDR1 is SGHDT and CDR2 YYEEEE. This CDR3 contains 16 residues. V was cut by 4 bases and J by 1 base, with 17 bases left in between. DNA of the CDR3: TGTGCCAGCAGCGCAATGCCCTCCGGGGCCCAAGAGACCCAGTACTTC. It yields the protein CASSAMPSGAQETQYF.

This rearrangement joins TRBV29-1 to TRBJ2-3; 8 bases are a match to TRBD1. CDR1 and CDR2 from the germline V gene are SQVTM and ANQGSEA. The junction had 4 bases not matched to a gene; V was cut back by 6 bases and J by 2 bases. CDR3 length: 13 amino acids. The CDR3 region has the DNA TGCAGCGTGGGGACAGGTTCCACAGATACGCAGTATTTT. It codes for CSVGTGSTDTQYF.

The chain is built from TRBV11-2 and TRBJ1-2, with D possibly TRBD1 on 6 matching bases. The CDR3 contains 14 residues. V gave up 5 bases and J gave up 3 bases, with 13 bases separating them. Germline loops: CDR1 SGHAT, CDR2 FQNNGV. The CDR3 DNA reads TGTGCCAGCAGCCTAAGGAGGGGGGACTATGGCTACACCTTC. The encoded protein is CASSLRRGDYGYTF.

The gene calls are TRBV5-6 and TRBJ2-3; a possible D gene is TRBD2 (5 bases). This CDR3 is built from 16 residues. CDR1 and CDR2 (germline): SGHDT, YYEEEE. V gave up 4 bases and J gave up 0 bases, with 15 bases separating them. CDR3 DNA sequence: TGTGCCAGCAGCCTGCGACTAACTCTAAGCACAGATACGCAGTATTTT. It codes for CASSLRLTLSTDTQYF.